These 17 T cell receptor beta chains originate from one sample sequenced in a study of blood T cell repertoires in COVID-19 (TCRdb year 2020). The library relied on the immunoSEQ multiplex PCR assay. TCRdb provides this immuneACCESS table in a form limited to in-frame rearrangements. Some clones are lacking; in checked studies, under half of them reflect an unresolved V gene, and why the rest are absent is not known. This sample comprises 140,000 or so clones, about 86% of them detected only once. The biggest ten clones account for around 10% of the sample. Sequenced input: PBMCs or T cells enriched from blood (not recorded which). The receptors derive from a man between 45 and 60 years old who had recovered from COVID-19.

The chain employs TRBV14 and TRBJ2-5; tentative D call: TRBD2 (6 bases). The CDR3 extends over 14 amino acids. V shed 4 bases and J shed 4 bases, with 13 bases lying between them. The germline gives CDR1 SGHDN, CDR2 FVKESK. The DNA for the CDR3 is TGTGCCAGCAGCCTCGCGGGGCAGGGAGAGACCCAGTACTTC. Translated: CASSLAGQGETQYF.

This chain uses TRBV27 with TRBJ2-1; 9 bases match TRBD2. Per germline, CDR1 MNHEY and CDR2 SMNVEV (reference sequence). This CDR3 comprises 13 residues. The trim removed 7 bases at V and 4 bases at J, leaving 2 bases unmatched. The CDR3 sequence is CASKAGGYNEQFF. The CDR3 nucleotides read TGTGCCAGCAAAGCGGGGGGTTACAATGAGCAGTTCTTC.

The rearrangement links TRBV9 to TRBJ1-6, with 7 bases that match TRBD1. The germline gives CDR1 SGDLS, CDR2 YYNGEE. J gave up 9 bases and V 0 bases, and 6 bases lay outside the gene matches. This CDR3 is 15 amino acids long. This chain's CDR3 is CASSVGYRGGSPLHF. The DNA of the CDR3 is TGTGCCAGCAGCGTAGGGTACAGGGGAGGTTCACCCCTCCACTTT.

The chain employs TRBV6-6 and TRBJ2-5; TRBD2 matches 11 bases. CDR3 length equals 15 residues. V dropped 7 bases and J dropped 2; count of bases not matched to a gene: 6. Germline CDR1 and CDR2: MNHNY and SVGAGI (reference sequence). CDR3 region: CASIRLAGPQETQYF. The CDR3 DNA follows: TGTGCCAGCATTAGACTAGCGGGGCCACAAGAGACCCAGTACTTC.

The gene calls are TRBV11-2 and TRBJ2-7, with TRBD1 matching over 8 bases. The germline V gene encodes CDR1 SGHAT and CDR2 FQNNGV. V shed 3 bases, J shed 6 bases, and the junction held 13 bases outside the gene matches. The CDR3 totals 16 residues. CDR3 in DNA: TGTGCCAGCAGCTTTAGGACAGGGAAAATGCTCATCGAGCAGTACTTC. This encodes CASSFRTGKMLIEQYF.

This clone came up once. The J gene is TRBJ2-1, the V gene TRBV27; 12 nucleotides line up with TRBD2. V gave up 5 bases and J gave up 3 bases; unmatched junction bases: 5. Germline CDR1 reads MNHEY; CDR2 reads SMNVEV (reference sequence). CDR3 size: 16 residues. CDR3 region: CASSELTSGGYNEQFF. The CDR3 region has the DNA TGTGCCAGCAGTGAGTTGACTAGCGGGGGCTACAATGAGCAGTTCTTC.

The chain combines TRBV6-5 with TRBJ1-2; 7 positions agree with TRBD1. The CDR3 is 15 amino acids. V lost 6 bases, J lost 0 bases, and 7 bases stayed unmatched. The germline V gene encodes CDR1 MNHEY and CDR2 SVGAGI. The CDR3 loop reads CASRAGQSANYGYTF. CDR3 bases: TGTGCCAGCAGGGCGGGACAGTCAGCTAACTATGGCTACACCTTC.

The chain carries TRBV18 and TRBJ2-4; the match to TRBD1 covers 8 bases. V trimming: 0 bases; J trimming: 5 bases; junction bases outside the gene matches: 3. This CDR3 comprises 15 residues. The germline CDR1 and CDR2 sequences are KGHSH and LQKENI. The CDR3 DNA reads as TGTGCCAGCTCACCACCGAACAGGGGGGAAAACATTCAGTACTTC. This sequence encodes CASSPPNRGENIQYF. The whole variable domain, filled in from reference TRBV18 and TRBJ2-4, reads NAGVMQNPRHLVRRRGQEARLRCSPMKGHSHVYWYRQLPEEGLKFMVYLQKENIIDESGMPKERFSAEFPKEGPSILRIQQVVRGDSAAYFCASSPPNRGENIQYFGAGTRLSVL.

The table lists this clone with a few counts. The chain carries TRBV10-3 and TRBJ2-7; the D gene is possibly TRBD1 (5 bases). The V end was cut by 3 bases, the J end by 3 bases, with 6 bases between. The CDR3 extends over 12 amino acids. Germline V gene sequence: CDR1 ENHRY, CDR2 SYGVKD. CDR3: CAISDDSYEQYF. In DNA, the CDR3 is TGTGCCATCAGTGACGACAGCTACGAGCAGTACTTC.

This chain links TRBV6-5 with TRBJ1-3; weak D call: TRBD1 (5 bases). Germline CDR1 and CDR2: MNHEY and SVGAGI. The CDR3 has 15 amino acids. V was shortened by 6 bases and J by 0 bases, with 12 bases between the two germline ends. Written as DNA, the CDR3 is TGTGCCAGCAGGCAACAGGAGTACTCTGGAAACACCATATATTTT. Translation gives CASRQQEYSGNTIYF.

V gene TRBV5-4 combines with J gene TRBJ1-2; D gene uncertain. The CDR3 runs to 15 residues. With 0 bases removed from V and 10 bases from J, the gap between germline ends came to 19 bases. CDR1 and CDR2 (germline): SGHNT, YYREEE (reference sequence). CDR3 in DNA: TGTGCCAGCAGCTTGGCCGGGGTGTTAAGTGGTACCTACACCTTC. The encoded protein is CASSLAGVLSGTYTF. Based on the CDR3 plus reference TRBV5-4 and TRBJ1-2, the full variable domain is ETGVTQSPTHLIKTRGQQVTLRCSSQSGHNTVSWYQQALGQGPQFIFQYYREEENGRGNFPPRFSGLQFPNYSSELNVNALELDDSALYLCASSLAGVLSGTYTFGSGTRLTVV.

This chain uses TRBV3-1 (or the pseudogene TRBV3-2) with TRBJ2-1; D gene uncertain. In germline, CDR1 is LGHDT, CDR2 YNNKEL (reference sequence). This CDR3 has 15 amino acids. Trimming took off 1 base at V and 0 bases at J, with 7 bases between the two ends. CDR3: CASSQGAPSYNEQFF. The CDR3 nucleotides are TGTGCCAGCAGCCAAGGGGCCCCCTCCTACAATGAGCAGTTCTTC.

V is TRBV7-9 and J is TRBJ2-3, with a tentative D call TRBD1 (6 bases). The CDR3 length is 16 residues. V gave up 5 bases and J gave up 0 bases, with 15 bases separating them. Germline assignment: CDR1 SEHNR and CDR2 FQNEAQ (reference sequence). The CDR3 is CASSPGRGGSTDTQYF. The DNA for the CDR3 is TGTGCCAGCAGCCCCGGGCGAGGGGGAAGCACAGATACGCAGTATTTT.

The rearrangement uses TRBV27 and TRBJ2-7, with D perhaps TRBD1 (6 bases). Germline CDR1 reads MNHEY; CDR2 reads SMNVEV (reference sequence). The CDR3 has 15 residues. Trimming removed 4 bases from V and 1 base from J, with 14 bases in between. CDR3 nucleotides: TGTGCCAGCAGTTCAAGAACAGGGTTTTCCTACGAGCAGTACTTC. It encodes CASSSRTGFSYEQYF.

CDR3 region: CASSENRVLNTEAFF. DNA of the CDR3: TGTGCCAGCAGCGAAAACAGGGTATTGAACACTGAAGCTTTCTTT. V gene TRBV7-9 combines with J gene TRBJ1-1, with a possible D match to TRBD1 (6 bases). There are 15 residues in the CDR3. Trimming took 5 bases from V and 0 from J, leaving 13 bases between them. Germline V gene lookup returns CDR1 SEHNR and CDR2 FQNEAQ (reference sequence).

This clone has only one observation. The J gene is TRBJ2-3, the V gene TRBV2; TRBD1 is a possible D gene (6 bases). This CDR3 has 14 amino acids. The germline V gene encodes CDR1 SNHLY and CDR2 FYNNEI. V was cut by 8 bases and J by 2 bases, with 14 bases left in between. The chain's CDR3 is CASSRDTLTDTQYF. CDR3 nucleotides: TGTGCCAGCTCTCGGGACACCCTCACAGATACGCAGTATTTT.

This chain connects TRBV19 to TRBJ2-7; D is possibly TRBD1 (6 bases). V shed 3 bases and J shed 4 bases, with 22 bases lying between them. The germline V gene has CDR1 LNHDA and CDR2 SQIVND (reference sequence). The CDR3 spans 17 residues. CDR3: CASSIGRPGQALYEQYF. The CDR3 DNA follows: TGTGCCAGTAGTATTGGGAGACCGGGACAAGCACTTTACGAGCAGTACTTC.